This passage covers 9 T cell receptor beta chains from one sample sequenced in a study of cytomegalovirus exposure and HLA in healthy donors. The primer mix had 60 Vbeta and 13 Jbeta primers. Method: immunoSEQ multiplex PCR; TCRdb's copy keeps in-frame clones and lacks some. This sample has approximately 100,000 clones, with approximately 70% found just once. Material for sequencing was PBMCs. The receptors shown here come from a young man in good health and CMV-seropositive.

The CDR3 region is CASSLGPPGAQYF. CDR3 in DNA: TGTGCCAGCAGCTTAGGCCCGCCGGGGGCCCAGTACTTC. The rearrangement uses TRBV11-2 and TRBJ2-5; D may be TRBD2 (6 bases). The CDR3 consists of 13 residues. From germline, CDR1 is SGHAT and CDR2 FQNNGV. V dropped 1 base and J dropped 9 bases, with 12 bases sitting between them.

The CDR3 here is CASSDRQNGNTIYF. CDR3 bases: TGTGCCAGTAGCGACAGGCAAAATGGCAACACCATATATTTT. The V and J genes are TRBV19 and TRBJ1-3; TRBD1 is a possible D gene (6 bases). CDR3 length: 14 residues. Trimming stripped 6 bases from V and 7 bases from J, with 16 bases between. The germline CDR1 and CDR2 sequences are LNHDA and SQIVND (reference sequence).

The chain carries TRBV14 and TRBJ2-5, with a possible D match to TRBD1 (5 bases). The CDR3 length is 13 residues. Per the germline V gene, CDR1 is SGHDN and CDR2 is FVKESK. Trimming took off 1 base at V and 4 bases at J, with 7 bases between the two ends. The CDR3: CASSQGGRETQYF. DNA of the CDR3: TGTGCCAGCAGCCAAGGGGGCAGAGAGACCCAGTACTTC.

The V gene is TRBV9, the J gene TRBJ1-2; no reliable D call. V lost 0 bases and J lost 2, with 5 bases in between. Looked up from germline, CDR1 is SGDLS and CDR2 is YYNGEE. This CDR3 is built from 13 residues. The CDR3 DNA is TGTGCCAGCAGCGTAGAAGAGAACTATGGCTACACCTTC. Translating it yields CASSVEENYGYTF. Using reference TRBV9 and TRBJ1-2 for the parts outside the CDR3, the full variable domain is DSGVTQTPKHLITATGQRVTLRCSPRSGDLSVYWYQQSLDQGLQFLIQYYNGEERAKGNILERFSAQQFPDLHSELNLSSLELGDSALYFCASSVEENYGYTFGSGTRLTVV.

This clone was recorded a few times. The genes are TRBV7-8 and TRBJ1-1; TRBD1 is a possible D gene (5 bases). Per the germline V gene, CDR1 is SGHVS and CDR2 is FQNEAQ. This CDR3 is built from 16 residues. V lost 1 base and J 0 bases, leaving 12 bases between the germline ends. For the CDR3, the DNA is TGTGCCAGCAGCTTAGGTCCCCAGGGAATGAACACTGAAGCTTTCTTT. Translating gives CASSLGPQGMNTEAFF.

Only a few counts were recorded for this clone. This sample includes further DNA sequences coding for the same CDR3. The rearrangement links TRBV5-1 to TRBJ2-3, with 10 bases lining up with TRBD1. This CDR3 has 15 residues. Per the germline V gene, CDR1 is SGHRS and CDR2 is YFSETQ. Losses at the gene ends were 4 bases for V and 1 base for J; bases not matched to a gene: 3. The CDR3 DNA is TGCGCCAGCAGCCCGGGGACAGGGGGCACAGATACGCAGTATTTT. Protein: CASSPGTGGTDTQYF.

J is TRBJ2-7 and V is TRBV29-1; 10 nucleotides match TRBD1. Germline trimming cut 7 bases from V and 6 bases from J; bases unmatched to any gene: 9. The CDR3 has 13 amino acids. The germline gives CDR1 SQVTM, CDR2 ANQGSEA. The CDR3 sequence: CSAWGQGRREQYF. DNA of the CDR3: TGCAGCGCTTGGGGACAGGGGAGACGCGAGCAGTACTTC.

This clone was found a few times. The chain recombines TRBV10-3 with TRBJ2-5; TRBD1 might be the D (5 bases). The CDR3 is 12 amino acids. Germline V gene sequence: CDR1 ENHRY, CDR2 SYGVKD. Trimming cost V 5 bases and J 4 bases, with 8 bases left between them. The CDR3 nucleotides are TGTGCCATCAGTAGGGGTCGAGAGACCCAGTACTTC. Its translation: CAISRGRETQYF.

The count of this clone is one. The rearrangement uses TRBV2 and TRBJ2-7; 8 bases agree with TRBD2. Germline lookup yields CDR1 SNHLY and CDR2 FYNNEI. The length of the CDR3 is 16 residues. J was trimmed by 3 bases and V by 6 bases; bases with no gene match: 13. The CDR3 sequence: CASRPGGLAGDYEQYF. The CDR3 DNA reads TGTGCCAGCAGGCCGGGGGGTCTAGCGGGCGACTACGAGCAGTACTTC.